The 17 T cell receptor beta chains presented below share a single source sample, sequenced in a study of T cells in Graves' hyperthyroidism and ophthalmopathy. TCR beta CDR3 regions were amplified from RNA transcripts. With the HTBI primer set, the TCR CDR3 went through a first round of RT-PCR. TCRdb ran MiXCR on the multiplex PCR reads and lists one entry per CDR3 protein. The profile shows 450,000 to 650,000 distinct CDR3 sequences, approximately 15% of them singletons. Sequenced material: blood. These receptors were taken from a woman between 18 and 30 years old with Graves' ophthalmopathy.

This clonotype was found many times. V is TRBV12-3 or TRBV12-4 and J is TRBJ2-1; D is uncertain. V lost 0 bases, J lost 4 bases, and 13 bases lay in between. This CDR3 has 16 amino acids. The CDR3 region has the DNA TGTGCCAGCAGTTTAGCTCGCCTGACCGATTACAATGAGCAGTTCTTC. Translated: CASSLARLTDYNEQFF.

This clonotype was seen a handful of times. This chain links TRBV20-1 with TRBJ2-2, with 8 nucleotides matching TRBD1. The ends lost 4 bases at V and 0 bases at J; junction bases unmatched: 7. Germline CDR1 is DFQATT and CDR2 is SNEGSKA (reference sequence). The CDR3 extends over 16 amino acids. CDR3 amino acids: CSAMGRTGSNTGELFF. In DNA form, the CDR3 reads TGCAGTGCTATGGGAAGGACAGGGTCGAACACCGGGGAGCTGTTTTTT.

A remark on this clonotype: A much bigger clone sits one base away, suggesting this may be a read error. This chain's CDR3 is CASSLARGAGDNEQYF. CDR3 sequence (DNA): TGTGCCAGCAGCTTAGCGCGCGGAGCGGGAGACAATGAGCAGTACTTC. The chain uses TRBV7-8 and TRBJ2-1; TRBD2 aligns across 8 bases. The DNA end is more similar to TRBJ2-7, so the J call may be wrong. The CDR3 extends over 16 amino acids. CDR1 is SGHVS, CDR2 FQNEAQ, per germline.

The V gene is TRBV14, the J gene TRBJ2-7; 9 positions match TRBD2. The CDR3 length is 17 residues. Germline CDR1 is SGHDN and CDR2 is FVKESK. V gave up 0 bases and J gave up 1 base; unmatched junction bases: 7. The CDR3 nucleotides read TGTGCCAGCAGCCAAGATAGCCCTAGCGGGAAGTCCTACGAGCAGTACTTC. Translated, it gives CASSQDSPSGKSYEQYF.

This clonotype was found many times. The gene calls are TRBV20-1 and TRBJ2-2; D gene unclear. Germline V gene data show CDR1 as DFQATT and CDR2 as SNEGSKA (reference sequence). V was pared by 0 bases and J by 2 bases, with 16 bases between. The CDR3 consists of 17 residues. CDR3 sequence (DNA): TGCAGTGCTAGAGATGGTCCAGCTTTCTTTAACACCGGGGAGCTGTTTTTT. This encodes CSARDGPAFFNTGELFF.

This clonotype has at least ten counts. The rearrangement uses TRBV6-1 and TRBJ2-1; TRBD2 matches at 8 bases. The V gene's germline CDR1 is MNHNS and CDR2 SASEGT. The junction had 9 bases not matched to a gene; V was cut back by 7 bases and J by 4 bases. The CDR3 is 15 residues long. CDR3 sequence (DNA): TGTGCCAGCAACCTAAGCGGGAGCGGTTACAATGAGCAGTTCTTC. Amino acid sequence: CASNLSGSGYNEQFF.

A remark on this clonotype: With a much larger clone just one base away, this may be a read error. The rearrangement uses TRBV7-9 and TRBJ2-7; D not certain. The J call could be wrong; TRBJ2-1 is a better fit for the DNA end. The CDR3 contains 14 residues. CDR1 is SEHNR, CDR2 FQNEAQ, per germline (reference sequence). CDR3 in amino acids: CASSPPAISYEQFF. CDR3 in DNA: TGTGCCAGCAGCCCTCCGGCCATTTCCTACGAGCAGTTCTTC.

This clonotype was observed a few times. The rearrangement links TRBV5-6 to TRBJ1-6, with D unresolved. The CDR3 has 14 amino acids. Germline V gene sequence: CDR1 SGHDT, CDR2 YYEEEE. With 2 bases removed from V and 6 bases from J, the gap between germline ends came to 9 bases. CDR3 loop: CASSFFMGNSPLHF. CDR3 coding DNA: TGTGCCAGCAGCTTTTTTATGGGTAATTCACCCCTCCACTTT. Complete variable domain (other parts from reference TRBV5-6 and TRBJ1-6): DAGVTQSPTHLIKTRGQQVTLRCSPKSGHDTVSWYQQALGQGPQFIFQYYEEEERQRGNFPDRFSGHQFPNYSSELNVNALLLGDSALYLCASSFFMGNSPLHFGNGTRLTVT.

Comments on this clonotype: The junction differs from germline at one of its ends, possibly a read error. The CDR3 spells CASSPESSYNPPLHF. CDR3 DNA: TGTGCCAGCAGCCCGGAGAGCTCCTATAATCCACCCCTCCACTTT. The genes are TRBV3-1 and TRBJ1-6; D remains ambiguous. Germline V gene sequence: CDR1 LGHDT, CDR2 YNNKEL (reference sequence). CDR3 size: 15 residues.

This clonotype was counted ten times or more. The gene calls are TRBV7-3 and TRBJ1-1; the match to TRBD1 covers 7 bases. Germline CDR1 and CDR2: SGHTA and FQGTGA. The CDR3 has 13 residues. V lost 0 bases, J lost 7 bases, and 2 bases stayed unmatched. The CDR3 here is CASSLTGGHEAFF. The CDR3 nucleotides are TGTGCCAGCAGCTTAACAGGGGGCCATGAAGCTTTCTTT.

CDR3 residues: CSDRTVNEQFF. For the CDR3, the DNA is TGCAGCGATCGGACAGTAAATGAGCAGTTCTTC. V is TRBV29-1 and J is TRBJ2-1; possible D gene TRBD1, 6 bases. Per germline, CDR1 SQVTM and CDR2 ANQGSEA. The CDR3 totals 11 residues. The germline V and J ends were trimmed by 7 bases and 7 bases, with 11 bases remaining between them.

This clonotype showed up many times. The J gene is TRBJ1-1, the V gene TRBV20-1; 11 bases map to TRBD1. Trimming at V came to 3 bases and at J to 6 bases, leaving 0 bases not matched to a gene. The germline V gene encodes CDR1 DFQATT and CDR2 SNEGSKA (reference sequence). The CDR3 is 12 amino acids. Here the CDR3 reads CSARGQGAEAFF. The CDR3, as DNA: TGCAGTGCTAGGGGACAGGGGGCTGAAGCTTTCTTT.

This clonotype was seen at least ten times. The chain has TRBV28 and TRBJ2-7; TRBD2 aligns across 7 bases. V trimming: 6 bases; J trimming: 1 base; junction bases outside the gene matches: 9. The CDR3 sequence is 15 residues long. Germline V gene lookup returns CDR1 MDHEN and CDR2 SYDVKM. The CDR3 DNA sequence: TGTGCCAGCAGGTCGGGGGAGGGAGTGTCCTACGAGCAGTACTTC. Protein: CASRSGEGVSYEQYF.

The V call is TRBV7-9, the J call TRBJ2-1, with 13 bases that match TRBD2. CDR3 length: 17 residues. The germline V gene has CDR1 SEHNR and CDR2 FQNEAQ (reference sequence). The trim removed 1 base at V and 5 bases at J, leaving 5 bases unmatched. The CDR3 DNA follows: TGTGCCAGCAGCTTAGGGGGACTAGCGGGAATCGACAATGAGCAGTTCTTC. Its protein product is CASSLGGLAGIDNEQFF. Together with reference TRBV7-9 and TRBJ2-1, the CDR3 gives the full variable domain: DTGVSQNPRHKITKRGQNVTFRCDPISEHNRLYWYRQTLGQGPEFLTYFQNEAQLEKSRLLSDRFSAERPKGSFSTLEIQRTEQGDSAMYLCASSLGGLAGIDNEQFFGPGTRLTVL.

This clonotype was observed many times. The chain recombines TRBV7-2 with TRBJ2-7, with D perhaps given as TRBD1 or TRBD2 (5 bases each). V was shortened by 5 bases and J by 2 bases, with 22 bases between the two germline ends. Germline V gene lookup returns CDR1 SGHTA and CDR2 FQGNSA. The CDR3 has 17 residues. This CDR3 reads CASSQPVGGQAAYEQYF. For the CDR3, the DNA is TGTGCCAGCAGCCAACCGGTTGGGGGTCAGGCCGCCTACGAGCAGTACTTC.

Points on this clonotype: This may be a read error, as it is one base from a much larger clone. The final CDR3 position lacks the conserved phenylalanine or tryptophan, pointing to a likely read error. The chain has TRBV6-1 and TRBJ2-7; no firm D call. V was pared by 11 bases and J by 0 bases, with 11 bases between. The CDR3 is made up of 12 amino acids. CDR1 is MNHNS and CDR2 is SASEGT in the germline V gene. The CDR3 DNA reads as TGTGCCCTAAAAGGCAACTCCTACGAGCAGTACATC. Amino acid sequence: CALKGNSYEQYI.

A single count supports this clonotype. CDR3 in amino acids: CASSIGRQGRDQPQHF. The CDR3 DNA sequence: TGTGCCAGTAGTATAGGCCGACAGGGAAGGGATCAGCCCCAGCATTTT. The chain links TRBV19 to TRBJ1-5, with TRBD1 matching 7 bases. Germline V gene data show CDR1 as LNHDA and CDR2 as SQIVND (reference sequence). The CDR3 has 16 amino acids. The J segment lost 5 bases and the V segment lost 1 base, leaving 8 bases of the junction unmatched. Using reference TRBV19 and TRBJ1-5 for the parts outside the CDR3, the full variable domain is DGGITQSPKYLFRKEGQNVTLSCEQNLNHDAMYWYRQDPGQGLRLIYYSQIVNDFQKGDIAEGYSVSREKKESFPLTVTSAQKNPTAFYLCASSIGRQGRDQPQHFGDGTRLSIL.